The 17 T cell receptor beta chains below all came from one sample that was sequenced in a study of blood T cell repertoires in COVID-19. Assay: immunoSEQ multiplex PCR; the TCRdb copy retains only in-frame clones and omits some. The sample has some 390,000 clones, around 87% seen once; the top ten hold 2.3%. What was sequenced was peripheral blood. These receptor sequences come from a woman aged 60-75 years with COVID-19, enrolled during active disease.

Note on this clone: The sample has other DNA sequences that encode this CDR3 too. The chain recombines TRBV12-3 or TRBV12-4 with TRBJ2-7; TRBD1 might be the D (5 bases). The ends were cut back, 5 bases at V and 3 bases at J, with 8 bases in the middle. The CDR3 spans 12 residues. CDR3 loop: CASSPQGYEQYF. The CDR3 nucleotides read TGTGCCAGCAGTCCCCAGGGCTACGAGCAGTACTTC.

The chain uses TRBV2 and TRBJ1-6; D gene uncertain. The CDR3 runs 15 residues. Germline CDR1 reads SNHLY; CDR2 reads FYNNEI. V dropped 6 bases and J dropped 4 bases, with 13 bases sitting between them. CDR3 in DNA: TGTGCCAGCAGATTCTACCCGGGGTATAATTCACCCCTCCACTTT. It is translated as CASRFYPGYNSPLHF.

This rearrangement joins TRBV2 to TRBJ2-1; 10 bases line up with TRBD2. V was clipped by 3 bases and J by 7 bases; unmatched bases: 6. The CDR3 consists of 15 residues. In germline, CDR1 is SNHLY, CDR2 FYNNEI. This CDR3 reads CASSEQRGGRNEQFF. CDR3 DNA: TGTGCCAGCAGTGAGCAGCGGGGGGGCCGAAATGAGCAGTTCTTC.

V gene TRBV16 combines with J gene TRBJ1-5; the D gene is possibly TRBD1 (6 bases). The V and J ends lost 4 bases and 1 base respectively, with 11 bases between them. From germline, CDR1 is KGHSY and CDR2 FQNENV. CDR3 length equals 15 residues. In nucleotides, the CDR3 is TGTGCCAGCAGCCTCCAGGGGCCGAGCAATCAGCCCCAGCATTTT. Protein sequence: CASSLQGPSNQPQHF. The full variable domain, rest sourced from reference TRBV16 and TRBJ1-5, is GEEVAQTPKHLVRGEGQKAKLYCAPIKGHSYVFWYQQVLKNEFKFLISFQNENVFDETGMPKERFSAKCLPNSPCSLEIQATKLEDSAVYFCASSLQGPSNQPQHFGDGTRLSIL.

V is TRBV21-1 and J is TRBJ2-1; the DNA was not compared with TRBD2, the D call given in the table. TRBV21-1 is tagged as a pseudogene. CDR3 length equals 18 residues. The CDR3 spells CASSTTTPGTKGINEQFF. The CDR3 DNA follows: TGTGCCAGCAGCACAACAACCCCCGGGACTAAAGGCATCAATGAGCAGTTCTTC.

CDR3 sequence (DNA): TGTGCCAGCAGCTCAAACCGGGACAGGACCTACGAGCAGTACTTC. Translated, it gives CASSSNRDRTYEQYF. This chain uses TRBV7-8 with TRBJ2-7; 8 bases are shared with TRBD1. Germline V gene lookup returns CDR1 SGHVS and CDR2 FQNEAQ. With 4 bases clipped from V and 2 bases from J, the junction kept 7 bases outside the gene matches. The CDR3 is 15 amino acids.

This clone was seen only a few times. V gene TRBV28 combines with J gene TRBJ1-5; no definite D call. The CDR3 totals 15 residues. Trimming removed 3 bases from V and 3 bases from J, with 12 bases in between. Germline V lookup: CDR1 MDHEN, CDR2 SYDVKM. In DNA, the CDR3 is TGTGCCAGCAGTTTCCAGGTTCGCTTCAATCAGCCCCAGCATTTT. Translation gives CASSFQVRFNQPQHF.

The chain combines TRBV14 with TRBJ2-3; possibly TRBD2 for D (6 bases). Germline-derived CDR1 and CDR2 are SGHDN and FVKESK. The CDR3 sequence is 17 residues long. Deletions cut 3 bases from V and 6 bases from J, with 22 bases between. The CDR3 nucleotides are TGTGCCAGCAGCCAGAAGCACGGGACTCGGAGGTCCGATACGCAGTATTTT. This sequence encodes CASSQKHGTRRSDTQYF.

The chain carries TRBV13 and TRBJ1-2; the match to TRBD1 covers 7 bases. The CDR3 is 17 amino acids. CDR1 is PRHDT, CDR2 FYEKMQ, per germline (reference sequence). J gave up 7 bases and V 4 bases, and 18 bases lay outside the gene matches. In nucleotides, the CDR3 is TGTGCCAGCAGCTCTCTTGGTCGTGGCCCAGGGGGTGGTGGCTACACCTTC. Protein: CASSSLGRGPGGGGYTF.

This sequence joins TRBV6-2 or TRBV6-3 and TRBJ2-7; D may be TRBD1 (5 bases). The CDR3 length is 12 residues. V was cut by 5 bases and J by 2 bases, with 7 bases left in between. Germline CDR1 MNHEY, CDR2 SVGEGT. The CDR3 reads CASSDSPYEQYF. CDR3 DNA sequence: TGTGCCAGCAGTGACAGTCCCTACGAGCAGTACTTC.

This rearrangement joins TRBV5-5 to TRBJ1-6; 7 bases are a match to TRBD1. Germline V gives CDR1 SGHKS, CDR2 YYEKEE (reference sequence). With 5 bases clipped from V and 9 bases from J, the junction kept 8 bases outside the gene matches. The CDR3 is 14 amino acids. This CDR3 reads CASRYIQGGSPLHF. The CDR3 DNA reads TGTGCCAGCAGATACATCCAGGGGGGTTCACCCCTCCACTTT.

The V call is TRBV12-3 or TRBV12-4, the J call TRBJ1-1, with D possibly TRBD1 on 5 matching bases. This CDR3 comprises 13 residues. V gave up 3 bases and J gave up 4 bases, with 9 bases separating them. The CDR3 nucleotides read TGTGCCAGCAGTTTCGGCAGGGCCACTGAAGCTTTCTTT. Its translation is CASSFGRATEAFF.

The rearrangement uses TRBV27 and TRBJ1-6, with a possible D match to TRBD1 (6 bases). Trimming left V 8 bases short and J 10 bases short, with 15 bases between. The CDR3 has 13 amino acids. The germline CDR1 and CDR2 sequences are MNHEY and SMNVEV (reference sequence). CDR3 DNA: TGTGCCAGCCGGACAAACAGGGACTCACCCCTCCACTTT. Residues: CASRTNRDSPLHF.

V and J are TRBV5-5 and TRBJ1-2; D call uncertain. The CDR3 has 15 residues. The germline gives CDR1 SGHKS, CDR2 YYEKEE (reference sequence). V lost 1 base and J lost 8, with 18 bases in between. CDR3 region: CASSLFGWSGYGYTF. CDR3 DNA sequence: TGTGCCAGCAGCTTGTTCGGATGGTCGGGTTACGGCTACACCTTC.

This chain connects TRBV19 to TRBJ1-2, with D possibly being TRBD1 (5 bases). The CDR3 has 14 amino acids. Germline V gene sequence: CDR1 LNHDA, CDR2 SQIVND (reference sequence). Trimming pared 1 base from V and 4 bases from J, leaving 10 bases between. CDR3 loop: CASSIGGWGYGYTF. As DNA, the CDR3 is TGTGCCAGTAGTATAGGGGGCTGGGGCTATGGCTACACCTTC.

This clone was seen only once. The V call is TRBV5-4, the J call TRBJ2-1; the match to TRBD2 covers 7 bases. The trim removed 3 bases at V and 5 bases at J, leaving 8 bases unmatched. The length of the CDR3 is 15 residues. Germline V CDR1 and CDR2: SGHNT, YYREEE (reference sequence). CDR3 DNA sequence: TGTGCCAGCAGCTCGGGGGGTACGATTGACAATGAGCAGTTCTTC. Its protein product is CASSSGGTIDNEQFF.

This sequence joins TRBV7-6 and TRBJ2-5, with 14 bases lining up with TRBD2. The junction had 6 bases not matched to a gene; V was cut back by 2 bases and J by 4 bases. Per germline, CDR1 SGHVS and CDR2 FNYEAQ. This CDR3 is 17 amino acids long. The CDR3 nucleotides are TGTGCCAGCAGCTTACAGCTGACTAGCGGGGGGGCAGAGACCCAGTACTTC. This encodes CASSLQLTSGGAETQYF.